This is a list of T cell receptor beta chains from one sample in a study of STAT5B mutations in CD4+ large granular lymphocyte leukemia. Clones were sequenced by immunoSEQ multiplex PCR, and TCRdb holds only the in-frame ones, with some missing. The profile shows around 20,000 clones, roughly 82% of them singletons. The specimen was CD4+ T cells from blood buffy coats. Receptors were obtained from a human donor in good health. CDR3s include the opening cysteine and the closing phenylalanine or tryptophan. Each record gives: V gene, J gene, D gene, clone size, CDR3 length, CDR3 protein, CDR3 DNA. D genes are given only for firm matches. Rows may omit the clone size; those that give it use once, few, many or a size class.

V: TRBV7-2; J: TRBJ2-2; D: TRBD2; size: once; length: 16; CDR3: CASSPLAGDNTGELFF; DNA: TGTGCCAGCAGCCCACTAGCGGGGGACAACACCGGGGAGCTGTTTTTT
V: TRBV7-8; J: TRBJ1-5; D: -; size: few; length: 13; CDR3: CASSFQSPQPQHF; DNA: TGTGCCAGCAGCTTCCAATCCCCTCAGCCCCAGCATTTT
V: TRBV6-1; J: TRBJ2-7; D: TRBD1; size: -; length: 16; CDR3: CASSEEGGQARHEQYF; DNA: TGTGCCAGCAGTGAAGAAGGAGGACAGGCCCGACACGAGCAGTACTTC
V: TRBV28; J: TRBJ1-5; D: TRBD1; size: few; length: 14; CDR3: CASRRTGGNQPQHF; DNA: TGTGCCAGCAGACGGACAGGGGGCAATCAGCCCCAGCATTTT
V: TRBV5-1; J: TRBJ2-6; D: -; size: -; length: 19; CDR3: CASSPGRGGVGAGANVLTF; DNA: TGCGCCAGCAGCCCCGGGCGGGGTGGGGTAGGGGCTGGGGCCAACGTCCTGACTTTC
V: TRBV7-2; J: TRBJ2-6; D: TRBD2; size: -; length: 19; CDR3: CASTPRLGSGGSGANVLTF; DNA: TGTGCCAGCACCCCCCGTTTAGGGAGCGGGGGCTCTGGGGCCAACGTCCTGACTTTC
V: TRBV5-1; J: TRBJ2-1; D: TRBD2; size: -; length: 12; CDR3: CASRAGGSEQFF; DNA: TGCGCCAGCAGGGCGGGGGGGAGTGAGCAGTTCTTC
V: TRBV10-1; J: TRBJ2-2; D: -; size: -; length: 14; CDR3: CASSESIGRADLFF; DNA: TGCGCCAGCAGTGAGTCTATAGGCCGGGCTGATCTGTTTTTT
V: TRBV11-2; J: TRBJ1-1; D: -; size: -; length: 13; CDR3: CASSFGQFTEAFF; DNA: TGTGCCAGCAGCTTCGGACAGTTCACTGAAGCTTTCTTT
V: TRBV21-1; J: TRBJ2-7; D: -; size: -; length: 15; CDR3: CASSKGTEKIYEQYF; DNA: TGTGCCAGCAGCAAGGGGACAGAGAAGATCTACGAGCAGTACTTC
V: TRBV5-1; J: TRBJ2-3; D: -; size: -; length: 16; CDR3: CASSKNTGLGTDTQYF; DNA: TGCGCCAGCAGCAAGAACACAGGGTTAGGCACAGATACGCAGTATTTT
V: TRBV6-1; J: TRBJ2-5; D: TRBD1; size: -; length: 13; CDR3: CASRQTGTETQYF; DNA: TGTGCCAGCAGACAGACAGGGACCGAGACCCAGTACTTC
V: TRBV27; J: TRBJ1-6; D: TRBD1; size: -; length: 16; CDR3: CASSLSGGSYNSPLHF; DNA: TGTGCCAGCAGCCTATCAGGGGGCTCCTATAATTCACCCCTCCACTTT
V: TRBV9; J: TRBJ2-2; D: TRBD2; size: -; length: 15; CDR3: CASSVETSGTGELFF; DNA: TGTGCCAGCAGCGTAGAGACTAGCGGAACCGGGGAGCTGTTTTTT
V: TRBV15; J: TRBJ2-1; D: -; size: -; length: 14; CDR3: CATSREAVYNEQFF; DNA: TGTGCCACCAGCAGAGAGGCGGTCTACAATGAGCAGTTCTTC
V: TRBV11-3; J: TRBJ2-1; D: -; size: -; length: 11; CDR3: CASSRANEQFF; DNA: TGTGCCAGCAGCCGCGCCAATGAGCAGTTCTTC
V: TRBV9; J: TRBJ1-1; D: -; size: -; length: 15; CDR3: CASSVGRDLNTEAFF; DNA: TGTGCCAGCAGCGTAGGGAGGGACCTGAACACTGAAGCTTTCTTT
V: TRBV7-6; J: TRBJ2-5; D: -; size: -; length: 13; CDR3: CASSPDRKETQYF; DNA: TGTGCCAGCAGCCCGGACAGAAAAGAGACCCAGTACTTC
V: TRBV7-2; J: TRBJ1-5; D: TRBD1; size: -; length: 16; CDR3: CASSLDGTGIYQPQHF; DNA: TGTGCCAGCAGCTTAGACGGGACAGGGATTTATCAGCCCCAGCATTTT
V: TRBV10-3; J: TRBJ1-1; D: -; size: few; length: 16; CDR3: CAISESGGEIDTEAFF; DNA: TGTGCCATCAGTGAGTCCGGGGGGGAGATTGACACTGAAGCTTTCTTT
V: TRBV7-2; J: TRBJ2-5; D: -; size: once; length: 12; CDR3: CASSSTTETQYF; DNA: TGTGCCAGCAGCTCCACCACAGAGACCCAGTACTTC
V: TRBV6-5; J: TRBJ2-1; D: TRBD2; size: -; length: 14; CDR3: CASSLTSGMTEQFF; DNA: TGTGCCAGCAGCCTGACTAGCGGCATGACGGAGCAGTTCTTC
V: TRBV15; J: TRBJ2-2; D: TRBD1; size: -; length: 16; CDR3: CATSRGTGGGTGELFF; DNA: TGTGCCACCAGCAGAGGGACAGGGGGAGGCACCGGGGAGCTGTTTTTT
V: TRBV5-1; J: TRBJ2-1; D: -; size: -; length: 15; CDR3: CASSLDRGSRDEQFF; DNA: TGCGCCAGCAGCTTGGATCGAGGGTCGCGCGATGAGCAGTTCTTC
V: TRBV6-5; J: TRBJ2-2; D: -; size: -; length: 15; CDR3: CASRAPRTNTGELFF; DNA: TGTGCCAGCAGAGCCCCCCGGACGAACACCGGGGAGCTGTTTTTT
V: TRBV18; J: TRBJ2-1; D: TRBD1; size: -; length: 16; CDR3: CASSPQSGRGSNEQFF; DNA: TGTGCCAGCTCACCACAATCGGGCAGGGGGAGCAATGAGCAGTTCTTC
V: TRBV28; J: TRBJ2-7; D: -; size: -; length: 14; CDR3: CASNPAREYYEQYF; DNA: TGTGCCAGCAACCCAGCGAGGGAGTACTACGAGCAGTACTTC
V: TRBV11-2; J: TRBJ1-1; D: -; size: -; length: 14; CDR3: CASSFGGLNTEAFF; DNA: TGTGCCAGCAGCTTTGGGGGCTTGAACACTGAAGCTTTCTTT
V: TRBV27; J: TRBJ2-3; D: -; size: -; length: 15; CDR3: CASSLGGGRTDTQYF; DNA: TGTGCCAGCAGCCTAGGCGGGGGCAGGACAGATACGCAGTATTTT
V: TRBV18; J: TRBJ2-1; D: -; size: -; length: 15; CDR3: CASSPTQSGDNEQFF; DNA: TGTGCCAGCTCACCAACCCAGTCGGGGGACAATGAGCAGTTCTTC
V: TRBV9; J: TRBJ2-2; D: TRBD1; size: -; length: 17; CDR3: CTSSPGTGSLNTGELFF; DNA: TGTACCAGCAGCCCCGGGACAGGGAGCCTGAACACCGGGGAGCTGTTTTTT